A single sample is the source of the 16 T cell receptor beta chains below, sequenced in a study of cytomegalovirus exposure and HLA in healthy donors (dated by TCRdb to between 2016 and 2019). The method was the immunoSEQ multiplex PCR assay. For the multiplex PCR, a mixture combining 60 forward primers for TCR Vbeta segments and 13 reverse primers for TCR Jbeta segments was used. Here the immuneACCESS table is served through TCRdb, limited to in-frame sequences with V and J called. Missing clones are a known gap in these copies; in checked studies unresolved V genes cover under half, and the rest lacks a known reason. This sample comprises 100,000 to 150,000 clones, over 75% of them detected only once. The ten largest clones add up to around 6.4% of the sample. Sequenced: PBMCs. The receptors were gathered from a woman aged 40 to 50 in good health and CMV-seropositive.

The chain links TRBV19 to TRBJ2-7; D not resolved. The CDR3 is made up of 15 amino acids. Trimming shortened V by 0 bases and J by 1 base, and 10 bases separated the two germline ends. CDR1 and CDR2 from the germline V gene are LNHDA and SQIVND (reference sequence). CDR3 in amino acids: CASSIEGQESYEQYF. The CDR3 region has the DNA TGTGCCAGTAGTATAGAGGGTCAGGAATCCTACGAGCAGTACTTC.

The CDR3 sequence: CASIPHGQVTVGTEAFF. In nucleotides, the CDR3 is TGTGCCAGCATACCCCATGGACAGGTAACGGTGGGGACTGAAGCTTTCTTT. The gene calls are TRBV2 and TRBJ1-1, with TRBD1 matching over 7 bases. Germline V CDR1 and CDR2: SNHLY, FYNNEI. Germline trimming cut 7 bases from V and 5 bases from J; bases unmatched to any gene: 19. This CDR3 is 17 amino acids long. The full variable domain, in which reference TRBV2 and TRBJ1-1 provide the parts outside the CDR3, is EPEVTQTPSHQVTQMGQEVILRCVPISNHLYFYWYRQILGQKVEFLVSFYNNEISEKSEIFDDQFSVERPDGSNFTLKIRSTKLEDSAMYFCASIPHGQVTVGTEAFFGQGTRLTVV.

The V and J genes are TRBV5-4 and TRBJ2-2; 8 nucleotides match TRBD1. The CDR3 sequence is 14 residues long. V gave up 3 bases and J gave up 3 bases; unmatched junction bases: 1. Germline loops: CDR1 SGHNT, CDR2 YYREEE (reference sequence). The CDR3 DNA is TGTGCCAGCAGCTGGACAGGGTACACCGGGGAGCTGTTTTTT. The encoded protein is CASSWTGYTGELFF.

This clone was counted a single time. The gene calls are TRBV6-5 and TRBJ1-4, with D maybe TRBD1 (6 bases). The V and J ends lost 6 bases and 4 bases respectively, with 15 bases between them. The CDR3 runs 15 residues. The germline V gene encodes CDR1 MNHEY and CDR2 SVGAGI. For the CDR3, the DNA is TGTGCCAGCAGAAAAGGGACAAGATTTAATGAAAAACTGTTTTTT. This encodes CASRKGTRFNEKLFF.

The CDR3 sequence is CASSQDPSGGADTQYF. The CDR3, as DNA: TGTGCCAGCAGCCAAGATCCTAGCGGGGGCGCAGATACGCAGTATTTT. The V and J genes are TRBV4-2 and TRBJ2-3, with 10 positions matching TRBD2. The germline V gene has CDR1 LGHNA and CDR2 YNFKEQ. The CDR3 totals 16 residues. Germline trimming cut 0 bases from V and 4 bases from J; bases unmatched to any gene: 4.

The rearrangement links TRBV10-3 to TRBJ2-3, with D unclear. CDR3 length: 14 residues. Germline-derived CDR1 and CDR2 are ENHRY and SYGVKD. Trimming stripped 4 bases from V and 4 bases from J, with 12 bases between. The CDR3 is CAISGLLKPDTQYF. As DNA, the CDR3 is TGTGCCATCAGTGGTCTATTAAAGCCAGATACGCAGTATTTT.

V usage is TRBV7-8 and J usage is TRBJ2-3, with D perhaps TRBD2 (7 bases). Germline V gives CDR1 SGHVS, CDR2 FQNEAQ. Trimming removed 1 base at V and 1 base at J, with 9 bases between. This CDR3 has 15 amino acids. CDR3 residues: CASSLGGGGTDTQYF. CDR3 DNA sequence: TGTGCCAGCAGCTTAGGGGGGGGCGGCACAGATACGCAGTATTTT.

This chain joins TRBV9 and TRBJ2-5, with a weak D call TRBD2 (7 bases). CDR1 and CDR2 (germline): SGDLS, YYNGEE. The CDR3 runs to 15 residues. V was pared by 4 bases and J by 4 bases, with 17 bases between. This chain's CDR3 is CASSTRGGGSETQYF. The DNA for the CDR3 is TGTGCCAGCAGCACCAGGGGAGGGGGGTCAGAGACCCAGTACTTC.

The chain has TRBV2 and TRBJ1-4; tentatively, D is TRBD1 (5 bases). Trimming took 1 base from V and 1 from J, leaving 7 bases between them. This CDR3 comprises 15 residues. CDR1 is SNHLY, CDR2 FYNNEI, per germline. CDR3 loop: CASSEGGGTNEKLFF. The CDR3 DNA follows: TGTGCCAGCAGTGAAGGGGGGGGAACTAATGAAAAACTGTTTTTT. Complete variable domain (other parts from reference TRBV2 and TRBJ1-4): EPEVTQTPSHQVTQMGQEVILRCVPISNHLYFYWYRQILGQKVEFLVSFYNNEISEKSEIFDDQFSVERPDGSNFTLKIRSTKLEDSAMYFCASSEGGGTNEKLFFGSGTQLSVL.

The J gene is TRBJ2-2, the V gene TRBV28, with 7 bases matching TRBD1. This CDR3 comprises 14 residues. The V gene's germline CDR1 is MDHEN and CDR2 SYDVKM. The J segment lost 3 bases and the V segment lost 5 bases, leaving 3 bases of the junction unmatched. The CDR3 loop is CASSEGQDTGELFF. DNA for the CDR3: TGTGCCAGCAGTGAAGGACAGGACACCGGGGAGCTGTTTTTT. The whole variable domain, remainder taken from reference TRBV28 and TRBJ2-2, is DVKVTQSSRYLVKRTGEKVFLECVQDMDHENMFWYRQDPGLGLRLIYFSYDVKMKEKGDIPEGYSVSREKKERFSLILESASTNQTSMYLCASSEGQDTGELFFGEGSRLTVL.

V is TRBV7-3 and J is TRBJ2-1, with 10 bases fitting TRBD2. The CDR3 has 15 residues. Trimming took 5 bases from V and 6 from J; bases not matched to a gene: 7. Germline CDR1 reads SGHTA; CDR2 reads FQGTGA. The CDR3 region has the DNA TGTGCCAGCAGCCGTAGCGGGGGGCCCTCCAATGAGCAGTTCTTC. Translated: CASSRSGGPSNEQFF.

CDR3 region: CASTGEMSSCGYTF. CDR3 in DNA: TGTGCCAGCACCGGGGAAATGAGCTCGTGCGGCTACACCTTC. The gene calls are TRBV28 and TRBJ1-2; D unresolved. CDR3 length equals 14 residues. Trimming cost V 7 bases and J 8 bases, with 20 bases left between them. Germline-derived CDR1 and CDR2 are MDHEN and SYDVKM.

This clone was recorded once. The V call is TRBV28, the J call TRBJ1-2; 7 bases are a match to TRBD1. The V gene end was trimmed by 3 bases and the J gene end by 0 bases; junction bases not matched to a gene: 10. The CDR3 has 17 amino acids. CDR1 and CDR2 (germline): MDHEN, SYDVKM. The CDR3, as DNA: TGTGCCAGCAGTTTGCCAGGGGGGTCACCCCCTAACTATGGCTACACCTTC. Its translation: CASSLPGGSPPNYGYTF.

This clone showed up just a few times. The rearrangement links TRBV29-1 to TRBJ1-1; possibly TRBD1 for D (5 bases). The CDR3 is made up of 12 amino acids. Germline V gene data show CDR1 as SQVTM and CDR2 as ANQGSEA. V was trimmed by 7 bases and J by 10 bases, leaving 19 bases between them. The CDR3 region is CSGKRGELGAFF. The CDR3 DNA sequence: TGCAGCGGTAAAAGGGGTGAGCTAGGAGCTTTCTTT.

The sample holds a few counts of this clone. The chain employs TRBV5-4 and TRBJ1-1; no clear D. The CDR3 loop spans 14 amino acids. V lost 4 bases and J 0 bases, leaving 10 bases between the germline ends. From germline, CDR1 is SGHNT and CDR2 YYREEE (reference sequence). The CDR3 loop reads CASSREGLNTEAFF. The CDR3 DNA reads TGTGCCAGCAGCCGGGAGGGTCTGAACACTGAAGCTTTCTTT.

As to this clone: In the same sample, other DNA sequences code for this CDR3. V and J are TRBV7-9 and TRBJ2-7; tentative D call: TRBD1 (5 bases). Germline V CDR1 and CDR2: SEHNR, FQNEAQ (reference sequence). This CDR3 comprises 13 residues. V was cut by 5 bases and J by 2 bases, with 10 bases left in between. The CDR3 loop is CASSPTVTYEQYF. CDR3 nucleotide sequence: TGTGCCAGCAGCCCGACAGTGACCTACGAGCAGTACTTC. The full variable domain, in which reference TRBV7-9 and TRBJ2-7 provide the parts outside the CDR3, is DTGVSQNPRHKITKRGQNVTFRCDPISEHNRLYWYRQTLGQGPEFLTYFQNEAQLEKSRLLSDRFSAERPKGSFSTLEIQRTEQGDSAMYLCASSPTVTYEQYFGPGTRLTVT.